The sample holds one count of the clone carrying this TCR beta chain. As yet, its antigen is unknown. The sample comes from a study of T cells in localized non-small cell lung cancer. Study-wide findings and caveats: Since sequencing was restricted to only one region of the tumor, intratumor heterogeneity remains a possibility.

The CDR3 length is 13 residues. Germline V CDR1 and CDR2: SGHDT, YYEEEE. V lost 4 bases and J 4 bases, leaving 11 bases between the germline ends. The method was immunoSEQ multiplex PCR; TCRdb's version includes in-frame clones alone and lacks a portion of them. The sample lists about 74,000 clones; approximately 84% were seen once. The source was peripheral blood, collected before any cancer treatment. The rearrangement joins TRBV5-6 to TRBJ1-2; possibly TRBD1 for D (5 bases). This TCR came from an older female donor with stage I lung adenocarcinoma. CDR3 sequence reads: CASSVRGSYGYTF. The CDR3 DNA sequence: TGTGCCAGCAGCGTACGGGGGTCCTATGGCTACACCTTC.